Listed below are T cell receptor beta chains from one sample, sequenced in a study of cytomegalovirus exposure and HLA in healthy donors. Only in-frame clones appear in the TCRdb table, and some are missing; sequencing was by immunoSEQ multiplex PCR. The data contain under 200,000 clones, approximately 84% of them singletons. Sequencing input: PBMCs. Receptors were obtained from a male donor in good health and CMV-seropositive. Each CDR3 is given without its conserved first and last residue.

cdr3_aa | j_call | v_call
ASGQGVHGHEQY | TRBJ2-7 | TRBV5-1
ASSLTMATGELF | TRBJ2-2 | TRBV7-3
ASSFGETQY | TRBJ2-5 | TRBV28
ASSMPQVRETQY | TRBJ2-5 | TRBV11-3
ASSLSTGSEQY | TRBJ2-7 | TRBV19
ASSYNDTQY | TRBJ2-3 | TRBV11-2
ASSPGQGQETQY | TRBJ2-5 | TRBV5-1
ASSPGLAGALGADTQY | TRBJ2-3 | TRBV18
ASSLTPTGDQETQY | TRBJ2-5 | TRBV7-3
ASSLRGLREQY | TRBJ2-7 | TRBV7-8
ASSAPGLAADTQY | TRBJ2-3 | TRBV19
ASSLGLAGNSYNEQF | TRBJ2-1 | TRBV11-3
ASSDGRTNEKLF | TRBJ1-4 | TRBV6-1
ASGGGGTQY | TRBJ2-5 | TRBV12-5
ASRGLASYEQY | TRBJ2-7 | TRBV28
ASGLGREKLF | TRBJ1-4 | TRBV2
ASSFGTGGYEQY | TRBJ2-7 | TRBV27
ASNVAASYEQY | TRBJ2-7 | TRBV28
ASSVSLAADTQY | TRBJ2-3 | TRBV9
ASSPLAPAGPYNEQF | TRBJ2-1 | TRBV28
ASSFADTQY | TRBJ2-3 | TRBV6-5
AITPQGPAYEQY | TRBJ2-7 | TRBV10-3
ASSLEQGREKLF | TRBJ1-4 | TRBV5-4
SSSLTGDPYEQY | TRBJ2-7 | TRBV7-9
ASSFNSGRPYEQY | TRBJ2-7 | TRBV27
SSSLGRPNTGELF | TRBJ2-2 | TRBV7-9
ASSLSDYNGGNEQF | TRBJ2-1 | TRBV27
ASSFGMGLQPYEQY | . | TRBV27
ASSIGGTGNTIY | TRBJ1-3 | TRBV19
ASSSAGGTQY | TRBJ2-5 | TRBV7-2
ASSFDSPRTTEAF | TRBJ1-1 | TRBV5-1
ASSLHSAGTHNEQF | TRBJ2-1 | TRBV7-3
ASSDSGGSYT | TRBJ1-2 | TRBV6-1
ASSQDRASNSPLH | TRBJ1-6 | TRBV6-5
ASSPRGGTASYEQY | TRBJ2-7 | TRBV13
ATGGNEQF | TRBJ2-1 | TRBV10-3
ATLPIPGTGVSYEQY | TRBJ2-7 | TRBV7-9
VSSPTSGRGQETQY | TRBJ2-5 | TRBV28
ASSQGAGETSNQPQH | TRBJ1-5 | TRBV4-2
ASSDRDRAREQY | TRBJ2-7 | TRBV6-5
ASSARLAGAYNEQF | TRBJ2-1 | TRBV9
ASSTTFGEQY | TRBJ2-7 | TRBV6-5
ASTLVGAQEAF | TRBJ1-1 | TRBV28
ASSLSGFLGNEQF | TRBJ2-1 | TRBV19
ASSQDQPGYYEQY | TRBJ2-7 | TRBV4-1
SSSFSLGGQF | TRBJ2-1 | TRBV7-9
ASSFGGQPQH | TRBJ1-5 | TRBV27
ASSNHGRLNTEAF | TRBJ1-1 | TRBV7-6
ASSLESAGGEQY | TRBJ2-7 | TRBV7-9
ASSGTVRADTQY | TRBJ2-3 | TRBV6-1
AWSLKGLDNQPQH | TRBJ1-5 | TRBV30
ASSEQGSAF | TRBJ1-1 | TRBV2
ASSIQGAYGYT | TRBJ1-2 | TRBV19
ASSGAGSSTDTQY | TRBJ2-3 | TRBV6-4
ASSYSNEAGANVLT | TRBJ2-6 | TRBV6-6
ASSLAGTVYEQY | TRBJ2-7 | TRBV5-1
ASSQDPGTGRRGQY | TRBJ2-7 | TRBV4-1
ASSPGGTNTGELF | TRBJ2-2 | TRBV6-5